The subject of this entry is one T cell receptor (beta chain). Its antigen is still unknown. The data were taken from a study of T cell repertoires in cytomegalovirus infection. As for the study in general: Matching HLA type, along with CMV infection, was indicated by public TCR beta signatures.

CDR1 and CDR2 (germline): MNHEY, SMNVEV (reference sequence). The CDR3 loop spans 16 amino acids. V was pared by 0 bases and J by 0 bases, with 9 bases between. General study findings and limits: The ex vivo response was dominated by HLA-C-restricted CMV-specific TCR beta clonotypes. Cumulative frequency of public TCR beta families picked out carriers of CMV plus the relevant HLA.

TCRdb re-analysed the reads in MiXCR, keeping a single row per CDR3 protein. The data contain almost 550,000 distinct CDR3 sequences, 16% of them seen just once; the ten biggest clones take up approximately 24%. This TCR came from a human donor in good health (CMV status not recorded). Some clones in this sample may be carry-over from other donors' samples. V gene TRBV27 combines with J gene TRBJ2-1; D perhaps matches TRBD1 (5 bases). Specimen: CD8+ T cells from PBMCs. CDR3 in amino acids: CASSLSWQGSYNEQFF. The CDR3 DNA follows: TGTGCCAGCAGTTTATCGTGGCAGGGCTCCTACAATGAGCAGTTCTTC.